The present TCR beta chain was sequenced within a study of blood T cell repertoires in COVID-19. Whole-study context: Whether acute or convalescent, the COVID-19 samples came from the United States, Italy and Spain. Sources were T cells, B-cell-depleted T cells, or PBMCs; the material itself was cDNA or gDNA.

In the case of this clone: This specimen includes other DNA sequences encoding the same CDR3.

The CDR3 spans 13 residues. CDR1 and CDR2 (germline): KGHSH, LQKENI. Trimming cost V 2 bases and J 4 bases, with 6 bases left between them. Authors' data handling: Scientists estimated how many nucleated cells there were by amplifying reference gene primers. TCRdb's copy holds only in-frame clones and misses some; the assay was immunoSEQ multiplex PCR. V, J and clone size were drawn from that table, and D and trimming were deduced from the DNA. The data show 40,000 to 55,000 clones, roughly 86% seen once. This chain uses TRBV18 with TRBJ1-3; D gene unclear. The TCR comes from a human donor in a cohort sampled during active COVID-19. Sample: peripheral blood. The CDR3 loop is CASSPSSGNTIYF. The CDR3, as DNA: TGTGCCAGCTCACCATCATCAGGAAACACCATATATTTT.